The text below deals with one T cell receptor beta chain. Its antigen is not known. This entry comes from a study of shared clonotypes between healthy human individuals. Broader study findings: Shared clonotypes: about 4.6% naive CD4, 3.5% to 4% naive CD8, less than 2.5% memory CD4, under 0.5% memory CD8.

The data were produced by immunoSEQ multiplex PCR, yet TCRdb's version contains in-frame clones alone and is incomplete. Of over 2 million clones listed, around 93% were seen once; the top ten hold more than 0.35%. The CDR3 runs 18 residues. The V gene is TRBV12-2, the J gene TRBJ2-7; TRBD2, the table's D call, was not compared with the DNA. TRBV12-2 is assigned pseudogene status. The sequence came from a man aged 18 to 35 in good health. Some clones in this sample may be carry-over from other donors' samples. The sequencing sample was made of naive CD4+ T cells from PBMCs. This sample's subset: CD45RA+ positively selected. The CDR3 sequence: CASRLVSWCAASSYEQYF. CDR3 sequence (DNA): TGTGCAAGTCGCTTAGTTTCGTGGTGCGCGGCTAGCTCCTACGAGCAGTACTTC.